The 12 T cell receptor beta chains presented below share a single source sample, sequenced in a study of T cells expressing NK-cell markers. No DNA is given; TCRdb re-called the 5' RACE reads and lists each CDR3 protein once. With about 260,000 distinct CDR3 sequences in the sample, the ten largest clones hold 4% to 4.5%. Sequencing used blood T cells: a sorted CD56 or NKG2C T cell subset, CD4+ or CD8+ T cells, or bulk PBMC T cells (not recorded which). The receptors come from a woman aged 18 to 69 in good health.

This rearrangement joins TRBV28 to TRBJ2-7; TCRdb picks TRBD1, but there is no DNA to check that call. Germline CDR1 MDHEN, CDR2 SYDVKM. CDR3 length: 15 residues. CDR3 sequence: CASSMLNRESYEQYF.

V usage is TRBV6-6 and J usage is TRBJ2-2; TCRdb names TRBD1, which stays unverified in the absence of DNA. Germline assignment: CDR1 MNHNY and CDR2 SVGAGI (reference sequence). The length of the CDR3 is 13 residues. CDR3: CASNVRVDGELFF.

This chain uses TRBV11-1 with TRBJ2-3; without DNA, the TCRdb call of TRBD2 cannot be checked. Germline V lookup: CDR1 SGHAT, CDR2 FQDESV (reference sequence). The CDR3 spans 14 residues. The CDR3 sequence is CASSLVGPGDTQYF. The variable domain in full, with the rest retrieved from reference TRBV11-1 and TRBJ2-3, is EAEVAQSPRYKITEKSQAVAFWCDPISGHATLYWYRQILGQGPELLVQFQDESVVDDSQLPKDRFSAERLKGVDSTLKIQPAELGDSAMYLCASSLVGPGDTQYFGPGTRLTVL.

This sequence joins TRBV20-1 and TRBJ2-5; TCRdb's D gene call, TRBD1, goes unchecked for lack of DNA. The CDR3 has 13 residues. Germline loops: CDR1 DFQATT, CDR2 SNEGSKA (reference sequence). CDR3 residues: CSASVTVQETQYF.

The gene calls are TRBV20-1 and TRBJ1-6; there is no DNA to check the TCRdb D call of TRBD1. The germline CDR1 and CDR2 sequences are DFQATT and SNEGSKA (reference sequence). This CDR3 region has 14 residues. The CDR3: CSARTTGFNSPLHF.

This chain connects TRBV7-9 to TRBJ1-2; checking the TCRdb D call of TRBD1 is not possible without DNA. The CDR3 has 15 amino acids. CDR1 and CDR2 from the germline V gene are SEHNR and FQNEAQ (reference sequence). The CDR3 here is CASSYRGQANYGYTF.

The rearrangement joins TRBV15 to TRBJ1-3. This CDR3 spans 13 amino acids. Germline CDR1 LNHNV, CDR2 YYDKDF (reference sequence). The CDR3 loop is CATSAISGNTIYF.

This chain uses TRBV2 with TRBJ1-5; TCRdb indicates TRBD1, and absent DNA this call remains unverified. Looked up from germline, CDR1 is SNHLY and CDR2 is FYNNEI. CDR3 size: 18 residues. The CDR3 protein is CASRGPGQGAYSNQPQHF.

The chain joins TRBV20-1 to TRBJ2-3; absent DNA, TCRdb's TRBD2 call cannot be checked. The CDR3 loop spans 15 amino acids. Germline CDR1 and CDR2: DFQATT and SNEGSKA (reference sequence). The CDR3 reads CSARERERSTDTQYF.

This clonotype shows up as medium-sized by frequency. V and J are TRBV20-1 and TRBJ1-5; absent DNA, TCRdb's TRBD1 call cannot be checked. CDR1 DFQATT and CDR2 SNEGSKA come from the germline V gene (reference sequence). The length of the CDR3 is 15 residues. This chain's CDR3 is CSAPPKGGFGQPQHF.

The chain links TRBV20-1 to TRBJ1-6. Germline CDR1 is DFQATT and CDR2 is SNEGSKA (reference sequence). This CDR3 has 17 residues. The CDR3 reads CSARDSKGSSYNSPLHF.

The rearrangement links TRBV12-3 or TRBV12-4 to TRBJ2-1; TCRdb proposes TRBD2, but this gene call is untestable without DNA. The CDR3 extends over 13 amino acids. The CDR3 is CASSLGRVDEQFF.